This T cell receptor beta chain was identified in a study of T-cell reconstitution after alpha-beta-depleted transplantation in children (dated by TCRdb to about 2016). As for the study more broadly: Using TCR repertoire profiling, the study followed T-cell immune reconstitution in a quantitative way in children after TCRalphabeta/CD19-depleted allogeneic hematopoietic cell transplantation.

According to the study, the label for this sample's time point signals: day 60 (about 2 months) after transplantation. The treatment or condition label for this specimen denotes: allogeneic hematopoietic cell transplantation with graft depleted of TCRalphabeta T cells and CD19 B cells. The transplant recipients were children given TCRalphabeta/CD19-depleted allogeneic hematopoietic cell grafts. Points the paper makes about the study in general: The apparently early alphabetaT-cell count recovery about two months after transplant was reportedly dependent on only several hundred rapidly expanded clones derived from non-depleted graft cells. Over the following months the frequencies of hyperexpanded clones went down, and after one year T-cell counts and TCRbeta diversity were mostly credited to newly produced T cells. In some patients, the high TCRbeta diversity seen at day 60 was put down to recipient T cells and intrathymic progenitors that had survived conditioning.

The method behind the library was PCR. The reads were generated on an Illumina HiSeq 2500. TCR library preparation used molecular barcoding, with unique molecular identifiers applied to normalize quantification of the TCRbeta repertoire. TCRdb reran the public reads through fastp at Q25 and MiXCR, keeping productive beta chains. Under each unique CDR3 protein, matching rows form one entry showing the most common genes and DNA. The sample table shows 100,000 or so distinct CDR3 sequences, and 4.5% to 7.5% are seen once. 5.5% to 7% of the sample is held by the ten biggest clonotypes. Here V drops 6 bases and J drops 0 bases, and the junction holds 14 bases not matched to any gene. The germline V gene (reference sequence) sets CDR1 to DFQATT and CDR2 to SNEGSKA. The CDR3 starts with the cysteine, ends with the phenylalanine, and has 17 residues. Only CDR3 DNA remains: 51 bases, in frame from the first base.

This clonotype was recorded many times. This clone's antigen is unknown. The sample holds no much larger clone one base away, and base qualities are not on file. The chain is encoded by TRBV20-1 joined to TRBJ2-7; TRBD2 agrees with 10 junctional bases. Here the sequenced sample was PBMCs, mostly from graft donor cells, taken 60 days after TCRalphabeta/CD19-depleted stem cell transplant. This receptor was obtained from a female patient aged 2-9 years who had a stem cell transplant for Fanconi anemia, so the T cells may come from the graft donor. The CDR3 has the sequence CSAKVLAGVVSSYEQYF. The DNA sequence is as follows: TGCAGTGCGAAGGTGCTAGCGGGAGTTGTCAGCTCCTACGAGCAGTACTTC.